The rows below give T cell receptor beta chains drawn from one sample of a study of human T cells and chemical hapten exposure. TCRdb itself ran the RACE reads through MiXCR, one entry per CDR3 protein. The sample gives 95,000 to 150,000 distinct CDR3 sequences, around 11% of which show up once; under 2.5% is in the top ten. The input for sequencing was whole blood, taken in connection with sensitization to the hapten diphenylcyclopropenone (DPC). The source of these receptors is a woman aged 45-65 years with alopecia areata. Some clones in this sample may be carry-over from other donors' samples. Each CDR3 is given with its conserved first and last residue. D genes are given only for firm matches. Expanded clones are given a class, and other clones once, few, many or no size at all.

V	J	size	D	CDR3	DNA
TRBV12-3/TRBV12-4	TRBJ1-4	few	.	CASSPTANDEKLFF	TGTGCCAGCAGTCCGACAGCCAACGATGAAAAACTGTTTTTT
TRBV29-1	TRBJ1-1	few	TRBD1	CSVGSGTGAEAFF	TGCAGCGTTGGGTCCGGGACAGGGGCTGAAGCTTTCTTT
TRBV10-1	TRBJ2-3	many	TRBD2	CASSLSGTGDTQYF	TGCGCCAGCAGTTTGAGCGGGACGGGAGATACGCAGTATTTT
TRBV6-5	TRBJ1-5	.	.	CASSHGGTNQPQHF	TGTGCCAGCAGCCACGGGGGGACCAATCAGCCCCAGCATTTT
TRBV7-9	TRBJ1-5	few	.	CASSPRDSLPEQPQHF	TGTGCCAGCAGCCCGAGAGACAGTCTCCCGGAGCAGCCCCAGCATTTT
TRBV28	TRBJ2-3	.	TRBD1	CASSQLGQPSTDTQYF	TGTGCCAGCAGTCAGCTGGGACAGCCAAGCACAGATACGCAGTATTTT
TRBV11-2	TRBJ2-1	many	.	CASSLLGTPYNEQFF	TGTGCCAGCAGCCTATTAGGGACACCCTACAATGAGCAGTTCTTC
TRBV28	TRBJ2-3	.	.	CASRSIREGTDTQYF	TGTGCCAGCAGATCGATTAGGGAAGGAACAGATACGCAGTATTTT
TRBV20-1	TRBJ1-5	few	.	CSAKTDSNQPQHF	TGCAGTGCTAAAACAGATAGCAATCAGCCCCAGCATTTT
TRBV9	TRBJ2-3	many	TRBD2	CASSPHLAGNVADTQYF	TGTGCCAGCAGCCCTCACTTAGCGGGGAATGTGGCAGATACGCAGTATTTT
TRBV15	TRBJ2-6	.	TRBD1	CATSRGTGGTNVLTF	TGTGCCACCAGCAGAGGGACAGGCGGAACCAACGTCCTGACTTTC
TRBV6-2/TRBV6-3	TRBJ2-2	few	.	CASSPGQIAGELFF	TGTGCCAGCAGTCCCGGACAGATAGCCGGGGAGCTGTTTTTT
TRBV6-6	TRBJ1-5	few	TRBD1	CASTLDRGSNQPQHF	TGTGCCAGCACTCTGGACAGGGGAAGCAATCAGCCCCAGCATTTT
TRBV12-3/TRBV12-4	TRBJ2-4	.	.	CASSLPLGVSGLAKNIQYF	TGTGCCAGCAGTTTGCCCCTCGGGGTTAGCGGACTAGCCAAAAACATTCAGTACTTC
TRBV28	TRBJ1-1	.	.	CASSPRKFREPEAFF	TGTGCCAGCAGTCCCCGTAAGTTTAGGGAACCTGAAGCTTTCTTT
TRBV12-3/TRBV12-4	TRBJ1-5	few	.	CASSLDDQPQHF	TGTGCCAGCAGTTTAGACGATCAGCCCCAGCATTTT
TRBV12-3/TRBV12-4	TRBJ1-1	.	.	CASSSPSWWGTEAFF	TGTGCCAGCAGTTCCCCCAGTTGGTGGGGGACTGAAGCTTTCTTT
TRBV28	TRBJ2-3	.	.	CASSLGQGRGTQYF	TGTGCCAGCAGTTTAGGTCAGGGGCGGGGTACGCAGTATTTT
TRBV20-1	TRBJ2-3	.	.	CSATTDTQYF	TGCAGTGCTACAACAGATACGCAGTATTTT
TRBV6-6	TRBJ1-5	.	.	CASSDRHNQPQHF	TGTGCCAGCAGCGACAGGCACAATCAGCCCCAGCATTTT
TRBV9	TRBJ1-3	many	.	CASSVGKSDSGNTIYF	TGTGCCAGCAGCGTAGGGAAATCCGACTCTGGAAACACCATATATTTT
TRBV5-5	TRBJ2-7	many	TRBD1	CASRIWTGDYEQYF	TGTGCCAGCAGGATCTGGACAGGGGACTACGAGCAGTACTTC
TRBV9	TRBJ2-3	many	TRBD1	CASTRRGGESSDTQYF	TGTGCCAGCACCCGCAGAGGGGGCGAGTCGTCAGATACGCAGTATTTT
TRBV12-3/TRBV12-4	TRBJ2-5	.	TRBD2	CASSLVSGGPSKETQYF	TGTGCCAGCAGTTTAGTTAGCGGGGGGCCTAGTAAAGAGACCCAGTACTTC
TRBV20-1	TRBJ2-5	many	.	CSATLQLGASETQYF	TGCAGTGCTACCCTACAACTGGGGGCAAGTGAGACCCAGTACTTC
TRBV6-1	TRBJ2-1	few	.	CASADSPGEQFF	TGTGCCAGTGCGGACTCCCCCGGCGAGCAGTTCTTC
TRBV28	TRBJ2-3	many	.	CASRRVPDTQYF	TGTGCCAGCAGACGGGTCCCGGATACGCAGTATTTT
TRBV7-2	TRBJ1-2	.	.	CASSFPTYYYGYTF	TGTGCCAGCAGCTTTCCGACGTACTACTATGGCTACACCTTC
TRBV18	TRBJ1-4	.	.	CAAKEGRDEKLFF	TGTGCCGCCAAGGAGGGAAGGGATGAAAAACTGTTTTTT
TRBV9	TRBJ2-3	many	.	CASSVGGQSTDTQYF	TGTGCCAGCAGCGTAGGGGGACAAAGCACAGATACGCAGTATTTT
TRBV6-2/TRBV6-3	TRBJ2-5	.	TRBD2	CASTWTSGWQETQYF	TGTGCCAGCACCTGGACTAGCGGTTGGCAAGAGACCCAGTACTTC
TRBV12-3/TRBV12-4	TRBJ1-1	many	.	CASTPIVDTEAFF	TGTGCCAGCACACCCATTGTCGACACTGAAGCTTTCTTT
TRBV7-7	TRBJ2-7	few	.	CASSPGPASYEQYF	TGTGCCAGCAGCCCGGGGCCCGCCTCCTACGAGCAGTACTTC
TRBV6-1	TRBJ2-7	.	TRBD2	CASSPLSVSSGGAEQYF	TGTGCCAGCAGCCCGTTATCCGTTTCTAGCGGGGGGGCCGAGCAGTACTTC
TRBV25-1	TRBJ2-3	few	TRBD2	CASSPSLAATSTDTQYF	TGTGCCAGCAGTCCCTCTCTAGCGGCCACTAGCACAGATACGCAGTATTTT
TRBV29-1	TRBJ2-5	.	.	CSGRRMYQETQYF	TGCAGCGGGAGGCGGATGTACCAAGAGACCCAGTACTTC
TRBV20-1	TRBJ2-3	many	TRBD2	CSAREYSGLAGDSTDTQYF	TGCAGTGCTAGAGAATATTCCGGACTAGCGGGAGATAGCACAGATACGCAGTATTTT
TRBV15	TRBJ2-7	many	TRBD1	CATSEGPDRYEQYF	TGTGCCACCAGCGAAGGTCCGGACAGGTACGAGCAGTACTTC